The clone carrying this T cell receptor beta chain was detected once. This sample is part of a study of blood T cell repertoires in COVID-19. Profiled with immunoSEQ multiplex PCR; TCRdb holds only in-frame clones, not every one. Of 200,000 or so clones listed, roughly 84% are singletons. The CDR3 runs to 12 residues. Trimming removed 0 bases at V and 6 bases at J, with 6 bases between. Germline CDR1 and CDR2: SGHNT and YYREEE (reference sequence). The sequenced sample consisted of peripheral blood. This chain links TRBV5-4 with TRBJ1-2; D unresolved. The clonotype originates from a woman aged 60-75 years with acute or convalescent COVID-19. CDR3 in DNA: TGTGCCAGCAGCTTGGGTAGAAATGGCTACACCTTC. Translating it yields CASSLGRNGYTF. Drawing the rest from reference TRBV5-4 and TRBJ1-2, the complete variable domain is ETGVTQSPTHLIKTRGQQVTLRCSSQSGHNTVSWYQQALGQGPQFIFQYYREEENGRGNFPPRFSGLQFPNYSSELNVNALELDDSALYLCASSLGRNGYTFGSGTRLTVV.